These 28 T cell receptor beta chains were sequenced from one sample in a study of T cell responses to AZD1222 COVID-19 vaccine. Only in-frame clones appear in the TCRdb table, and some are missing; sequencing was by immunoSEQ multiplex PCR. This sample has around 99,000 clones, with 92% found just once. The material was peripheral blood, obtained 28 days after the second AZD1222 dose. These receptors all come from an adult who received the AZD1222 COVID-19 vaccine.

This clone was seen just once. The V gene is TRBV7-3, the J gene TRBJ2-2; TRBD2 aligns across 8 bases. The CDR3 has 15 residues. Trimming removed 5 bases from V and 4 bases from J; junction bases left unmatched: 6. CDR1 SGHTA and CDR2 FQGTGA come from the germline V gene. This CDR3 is CASSPWTSSTGELFF. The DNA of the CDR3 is TGTGCCAGCAGCCCTTGGACTAGCAGCACCGGGGAGCTGTTTTTT.

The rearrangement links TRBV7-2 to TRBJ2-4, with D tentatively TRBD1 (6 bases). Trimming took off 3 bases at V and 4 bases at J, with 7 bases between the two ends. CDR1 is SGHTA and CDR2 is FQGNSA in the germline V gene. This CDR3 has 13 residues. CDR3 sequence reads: CASSLTGKNIQYF. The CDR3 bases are TGTGCCAGCAGCTTGACAGGAAAAAACATTCAGTACTTC.

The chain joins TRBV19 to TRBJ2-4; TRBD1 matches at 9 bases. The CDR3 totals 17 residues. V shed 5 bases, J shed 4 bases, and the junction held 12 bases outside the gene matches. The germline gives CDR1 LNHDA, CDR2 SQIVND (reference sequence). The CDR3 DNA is TGTGCCAGTAGTCCTTCCCAGCCGGGACAGGGAAAAAACATTCAGTACTTC. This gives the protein CASSPSQPGQGKNIQYF.

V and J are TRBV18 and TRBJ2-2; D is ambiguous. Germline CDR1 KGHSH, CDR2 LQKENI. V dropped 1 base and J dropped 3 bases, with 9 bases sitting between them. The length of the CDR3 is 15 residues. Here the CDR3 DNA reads TGTGCCAGCTCACCACAGAGCACCTACACCGGGGAGCTGTTTTTT. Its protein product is CASSPQSTYTGELFF.

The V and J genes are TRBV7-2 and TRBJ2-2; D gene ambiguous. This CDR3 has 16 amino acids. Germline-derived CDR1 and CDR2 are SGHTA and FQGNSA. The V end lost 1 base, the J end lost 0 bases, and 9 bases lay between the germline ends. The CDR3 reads CASSLGTPSNTGELFF. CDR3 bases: TGTGCCAGCAGCTTAGGCACCCCCTCGAACACCGGGGAGCTGTTTTTT.

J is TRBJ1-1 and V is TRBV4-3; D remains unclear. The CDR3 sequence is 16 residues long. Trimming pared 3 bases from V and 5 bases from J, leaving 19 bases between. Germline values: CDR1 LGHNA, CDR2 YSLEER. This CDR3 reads CASSQVIGVLSTEAFF. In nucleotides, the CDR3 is TGCGCCAGCAGCCAGGTTATTGGAGTTCTGTCTACTGAAGCTTTCTTT.

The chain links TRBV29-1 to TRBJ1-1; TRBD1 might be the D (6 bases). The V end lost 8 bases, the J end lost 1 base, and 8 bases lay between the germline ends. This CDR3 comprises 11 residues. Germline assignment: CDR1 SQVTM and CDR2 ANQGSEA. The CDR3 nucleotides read TGCAGCTCGGGACAGAACACTGAAGCTTTCTTT. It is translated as CSSGQNTEAFF.

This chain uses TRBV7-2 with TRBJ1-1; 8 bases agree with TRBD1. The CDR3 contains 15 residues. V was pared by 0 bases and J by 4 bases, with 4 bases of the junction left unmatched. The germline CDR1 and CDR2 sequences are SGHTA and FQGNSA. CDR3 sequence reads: CASSLAQGAATEAFF. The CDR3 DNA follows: TGTGCCAGCAGCTTAGCTCAGGGGGCGGCCACTGAAGCTTTCTTT.

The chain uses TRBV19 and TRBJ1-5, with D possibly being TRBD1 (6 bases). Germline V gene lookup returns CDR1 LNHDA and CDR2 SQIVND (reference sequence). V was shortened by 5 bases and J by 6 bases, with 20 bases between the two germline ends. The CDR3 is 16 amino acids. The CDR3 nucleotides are TGTGCCAGTAGTCGCGGAACAGGGAGAGGGGTTCAGCCCCAGCATTTT. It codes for CASSRGTGRGVQPQHF.

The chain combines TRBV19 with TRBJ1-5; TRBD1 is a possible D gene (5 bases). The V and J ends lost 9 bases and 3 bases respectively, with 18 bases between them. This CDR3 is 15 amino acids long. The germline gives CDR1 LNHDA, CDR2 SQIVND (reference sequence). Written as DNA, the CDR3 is TGTGCCAGCAGCAGGGACGACACCTACAATCAGCCCCAGCATTTT. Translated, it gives CASSRDDTYNQPQHF.

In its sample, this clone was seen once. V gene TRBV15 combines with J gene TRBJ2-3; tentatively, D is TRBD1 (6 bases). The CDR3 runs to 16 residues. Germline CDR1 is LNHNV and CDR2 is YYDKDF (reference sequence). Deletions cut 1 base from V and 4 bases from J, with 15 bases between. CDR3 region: CATSRGVSGGPDTQYF. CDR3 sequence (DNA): TGTGCCACCAGCAGAGGGGTGTCTGGGGGCCCAGATACGCAGTATTTT.

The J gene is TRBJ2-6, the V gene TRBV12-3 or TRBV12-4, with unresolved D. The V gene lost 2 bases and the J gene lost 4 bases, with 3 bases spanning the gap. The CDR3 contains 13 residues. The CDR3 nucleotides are TGTGCCAGCAGTTTATCCGGGGCCAACGTCCTGACTTTC. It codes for CASSLSGANVLTF.

CDR3 bases: TGTGCCAGCTCACCACCGACAGGGGTTGAGGCTTTCTTT. Protein product: CASSPPTGVEAFF. The J gene is TRBJ1-1, the V gene TRBV18; TRBD1 agrees at 8 bases. The CDR3 covers 13 residues. Germline loops: CDR1 KGHSH, CDR2 LQKENI. With 0 bases clipped from V and 11 bases from J, the junction kept 5 bases outside the gene matches.

CDR3 DNA sequence: TGTGCCTGGAGCCCAGACCTCGGGCAGTTCTTC. It translates to CAWSPDLGQFF. The V call is TRBV30, the J call TRBJ2-1; D unclear. V was trimmed by 3 bases and J by 12 bases, leaving 12 bases between them. CDR1 and CDR2 (germline): GTSNPN, SVGIG (reference sequence). The CDR3 consists of 11 residues. The full variable domain, rest sourced from reference TRBV30 and TRBJ2-1, is SQTIHQWPATLVQPVGSPLSLECTVEGTSNPNLYWYRQAAGRGLQLLFYSVGIGQISSEVPQNLSASRPQDRQFILSSKKLLLSDSGFYLCAWSPDLGQFFGPGTRLTVL.

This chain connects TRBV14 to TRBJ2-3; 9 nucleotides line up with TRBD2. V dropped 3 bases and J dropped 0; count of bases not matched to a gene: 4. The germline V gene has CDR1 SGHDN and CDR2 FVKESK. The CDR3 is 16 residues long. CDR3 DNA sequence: TGTGCCAGCAGCCAGGTAGCGGGAGCTAGCACAGATACGCAGTATTTT. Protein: CASSQVAGASTDTQYF. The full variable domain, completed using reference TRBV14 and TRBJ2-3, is EAGVTQFPSHSVIEKGQTVTLRCDPISGHDNLYWYRRVMGKEIKFLLHFVKESKQDESGMPNNRFLAERTGGTYSTLKVQPAELEDSGVYFCASSQVAGASTDTQYFGPGTRLTVL.

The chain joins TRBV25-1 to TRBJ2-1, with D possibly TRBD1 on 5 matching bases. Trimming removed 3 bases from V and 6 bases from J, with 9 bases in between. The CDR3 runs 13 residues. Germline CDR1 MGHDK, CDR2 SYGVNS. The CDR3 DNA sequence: TGTGCCAGCAGTGATCTCAGGGTCAATGAGCAGTTCTTC. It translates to CASSDLRVNEQFF.

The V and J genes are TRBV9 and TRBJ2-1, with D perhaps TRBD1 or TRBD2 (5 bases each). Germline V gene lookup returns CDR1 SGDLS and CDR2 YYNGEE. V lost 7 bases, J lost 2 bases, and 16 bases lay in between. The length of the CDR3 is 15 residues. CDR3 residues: CASAVGQGAYNEQFF. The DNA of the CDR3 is TGTGCCAGCGCGGTGGGGCAGGGAGCCTACAATGAGCAGTTCTTC.

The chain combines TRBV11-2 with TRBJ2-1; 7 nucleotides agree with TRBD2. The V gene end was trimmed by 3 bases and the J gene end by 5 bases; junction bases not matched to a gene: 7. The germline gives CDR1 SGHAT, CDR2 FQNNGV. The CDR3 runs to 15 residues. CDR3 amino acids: CASSFGTTKHNEQFF. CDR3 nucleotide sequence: TGTGCCAGCAGCTTTGGGACTACTAAGCACAATGAGCAGTTCTTC.

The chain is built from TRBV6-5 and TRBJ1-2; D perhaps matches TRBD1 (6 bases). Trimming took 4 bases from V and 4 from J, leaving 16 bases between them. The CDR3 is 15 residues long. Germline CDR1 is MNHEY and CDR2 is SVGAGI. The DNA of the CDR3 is TGTGCCAGCAGTTCCGAGCCGGGACAAACCTATGGCTACACCTTC. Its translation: CASSSEPGQTYGYTF.

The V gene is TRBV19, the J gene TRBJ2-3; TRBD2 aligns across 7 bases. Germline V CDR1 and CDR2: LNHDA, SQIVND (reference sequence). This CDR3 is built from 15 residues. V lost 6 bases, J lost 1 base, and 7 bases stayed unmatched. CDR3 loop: CASSKRGDRTDTQYF. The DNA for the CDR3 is TGTGCCAGTAGCAAACGGGGGGACCGCACAGATACGCAGTATTTT.

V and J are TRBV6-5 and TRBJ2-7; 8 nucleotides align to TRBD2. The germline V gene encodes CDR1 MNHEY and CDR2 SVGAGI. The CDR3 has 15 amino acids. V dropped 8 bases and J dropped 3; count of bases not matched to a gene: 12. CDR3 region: CASVQTGLVRYEQYF. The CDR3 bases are TGTGCCAGCGTCCAGACGGGACTAGTTCGCTACGAGCAGTACTTC.

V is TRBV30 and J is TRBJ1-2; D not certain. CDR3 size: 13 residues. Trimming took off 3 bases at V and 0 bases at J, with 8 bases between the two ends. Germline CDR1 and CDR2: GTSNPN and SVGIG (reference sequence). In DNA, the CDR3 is TGTGCCTGGAGCGTAGAGGCTAACTATGGCTACACCTTC. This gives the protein CAWSVEANYGYTF. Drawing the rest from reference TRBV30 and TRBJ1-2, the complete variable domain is SQTIHQWPATLVQPVGSPLSLECTVEGTSNPNLYWYRQAAGRGLQLLFYSVGIGQISSEVPQNLSASRPQDRQFILSSKKLLLSDSGFYLCAWSVEANYGYTFGSGTRLTVV.

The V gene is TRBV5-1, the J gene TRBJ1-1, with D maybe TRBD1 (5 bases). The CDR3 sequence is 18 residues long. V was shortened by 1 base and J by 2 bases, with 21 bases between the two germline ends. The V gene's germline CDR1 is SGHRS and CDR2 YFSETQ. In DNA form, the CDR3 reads TGCGCCAGCAGCTTGCAGCCCCCATTTGGAGGGACCAACACTGAAGCTTTCTTT. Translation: CASSLQPPFGGTNTEAFF. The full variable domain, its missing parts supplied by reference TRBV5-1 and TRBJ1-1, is KAGVTQTPRYLIKTRGQQVTLSCSPISGHRSVSWYQQTPGQGLQFLFEYFSETQRNKGNFPGRFSGRQFSNSRSEMNVSTLELGDSALYLCASSLQPPFGGTNTEAFFGQGTRLTVV.

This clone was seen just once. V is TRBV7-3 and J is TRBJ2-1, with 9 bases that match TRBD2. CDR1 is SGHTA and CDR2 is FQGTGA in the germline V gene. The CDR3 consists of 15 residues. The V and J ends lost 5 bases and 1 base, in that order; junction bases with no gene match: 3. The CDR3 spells CASSASGGSYNEQFF. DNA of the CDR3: TGTGCCAGCAGCGCGAGCGGGGGGTCCTACAATGAGCAGTTCTTC.

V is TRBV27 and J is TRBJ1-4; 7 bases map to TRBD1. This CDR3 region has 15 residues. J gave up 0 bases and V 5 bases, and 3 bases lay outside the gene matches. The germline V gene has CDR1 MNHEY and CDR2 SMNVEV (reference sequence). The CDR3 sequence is CASSLTGSTNEKLFF. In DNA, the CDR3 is TGTGCCAGCAGTCTGACAGGGTCAACTAATGAAAAACTGTTTTTT.

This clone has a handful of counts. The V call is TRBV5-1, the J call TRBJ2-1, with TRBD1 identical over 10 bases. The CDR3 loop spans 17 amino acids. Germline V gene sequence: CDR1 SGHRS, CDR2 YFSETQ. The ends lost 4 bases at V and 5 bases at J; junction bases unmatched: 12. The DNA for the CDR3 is TGCGCCAGCAGCCTGGGACAGGGGAAGGACACACACAATGAGCAGTTCTTC. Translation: CASSLGQGKDTHNEQFF.

The CDR3 sequence is CASSSGTYTDTQYF. DNA for the CDR3: TGTGCCAGCAGCTCCGGGACATACACAGATACGCAGTATTTT. The V call is TRBV27, the J call TRBJ2-3; perhaps TRBD1 as D (6 bases). Germline CDR1 reads MNHEY; CDR2 reads SMNVEV (reference sequence). Trimming removed 6 bases at V and 2 bases at J, with 12 bases between. CDR3 size: 14 residues.

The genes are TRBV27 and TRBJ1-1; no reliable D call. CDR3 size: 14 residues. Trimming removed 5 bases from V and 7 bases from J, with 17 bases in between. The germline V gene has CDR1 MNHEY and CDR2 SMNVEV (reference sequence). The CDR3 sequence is CASSGSPGVGEAFF. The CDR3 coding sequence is TGTGCCAGCAGTGGAAGCCCGGGTGTCGGTGAAGCTTTCTTT.